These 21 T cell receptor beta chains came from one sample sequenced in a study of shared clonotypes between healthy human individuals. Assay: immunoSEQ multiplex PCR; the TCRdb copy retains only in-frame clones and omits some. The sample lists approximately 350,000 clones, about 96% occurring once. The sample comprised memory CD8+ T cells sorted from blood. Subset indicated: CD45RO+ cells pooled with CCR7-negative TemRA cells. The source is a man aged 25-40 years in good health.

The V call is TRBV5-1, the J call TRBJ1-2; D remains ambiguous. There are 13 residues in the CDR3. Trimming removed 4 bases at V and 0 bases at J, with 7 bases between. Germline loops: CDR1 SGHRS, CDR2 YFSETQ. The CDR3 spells CASSGSANYGYTF. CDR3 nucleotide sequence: TGCGCCAGCAGCGGAAGCGCTAACTATGGCTACACCTTC.

The CDR3 sequence: CASSQDWGGEQFF. CDR3 bases: TGTGCCAGCAGCCAAGACTGGGGCGGTGAGCAGTTCTTC. This chain connects TRBV14 to TRBJ2-1, with D possibly matching TRBD1 (5 bases). CDR3 length: 13 residues. Germline lookup yields CDR1 SGHDN and CDR2 FVKESK. The V end was cut by 0 bases, the J end by 9 bases, with 9 bases between.

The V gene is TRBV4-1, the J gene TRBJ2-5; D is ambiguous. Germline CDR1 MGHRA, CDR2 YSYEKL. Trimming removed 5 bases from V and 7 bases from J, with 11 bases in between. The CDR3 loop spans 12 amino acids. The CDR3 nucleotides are TGCGCCAGCAGCGGTTCCGGCGGGACCCAGTACTTC. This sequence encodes CASSGSGGTQYF.

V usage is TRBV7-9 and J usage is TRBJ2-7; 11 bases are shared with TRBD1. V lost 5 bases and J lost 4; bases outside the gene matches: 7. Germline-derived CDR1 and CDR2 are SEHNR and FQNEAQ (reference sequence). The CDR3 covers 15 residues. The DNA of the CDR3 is TGTGCCAGCAGCAGGACAGGGGGCGCGGGTTACGAGCAGTACTTC. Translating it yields CASSRTGGAGYEQYF.

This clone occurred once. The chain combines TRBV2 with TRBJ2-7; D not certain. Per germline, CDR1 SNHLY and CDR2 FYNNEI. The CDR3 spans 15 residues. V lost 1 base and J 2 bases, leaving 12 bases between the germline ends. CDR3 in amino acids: CASSEVSKRAYEQYF. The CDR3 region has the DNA TGTGCCAGCAGTGAAGTCTCTAAAAGGGCCTACGAGCAGTACTTC.

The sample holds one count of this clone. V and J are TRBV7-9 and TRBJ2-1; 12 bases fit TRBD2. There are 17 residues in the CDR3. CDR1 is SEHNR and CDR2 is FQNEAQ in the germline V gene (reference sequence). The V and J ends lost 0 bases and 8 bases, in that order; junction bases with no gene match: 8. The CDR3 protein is CASSLARGASGRDEQFF. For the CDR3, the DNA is TGTGCCAGCAGCTTAGCCCGGGGGGCTAGCGGGAGGGATGAGCAGTTCTTC.

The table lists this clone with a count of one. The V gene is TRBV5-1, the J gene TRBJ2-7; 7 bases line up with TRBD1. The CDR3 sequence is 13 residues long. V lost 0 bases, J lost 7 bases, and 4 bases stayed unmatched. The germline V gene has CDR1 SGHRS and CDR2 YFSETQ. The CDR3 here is CASSLEPGGEQYF. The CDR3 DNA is TGCGCCAGCAGCTTGGAGCCAGGGGGAGAGCAGTACTTC.

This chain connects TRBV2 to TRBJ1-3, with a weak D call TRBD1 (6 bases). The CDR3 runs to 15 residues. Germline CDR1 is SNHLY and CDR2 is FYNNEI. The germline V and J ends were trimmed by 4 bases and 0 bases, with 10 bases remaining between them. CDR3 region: CASSVEGGSGNTIYF. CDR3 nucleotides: TGTGCCAGCAGTGTTGAGGGGGGCTCTGGAAACACCATATATTTT. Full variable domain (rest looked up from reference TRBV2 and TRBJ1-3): EPEVTQTPSHQVTQMGQEVILRCVPISNHLYFYWYRQILGQKVEFLVSFYNNEISEKSEIFDDQFSVERPDGSNFTLKIRSTKLEDSAMYFCASSVEGGSGNTIYFGEGSWLTVV.

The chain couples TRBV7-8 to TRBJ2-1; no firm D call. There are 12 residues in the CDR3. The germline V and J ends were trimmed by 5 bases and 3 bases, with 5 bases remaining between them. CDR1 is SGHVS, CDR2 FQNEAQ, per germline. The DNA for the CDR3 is TGTGCCAGCAGCACCCTCTACAATGAGCAGTTCTTC. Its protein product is CASSTLYNEQFF.

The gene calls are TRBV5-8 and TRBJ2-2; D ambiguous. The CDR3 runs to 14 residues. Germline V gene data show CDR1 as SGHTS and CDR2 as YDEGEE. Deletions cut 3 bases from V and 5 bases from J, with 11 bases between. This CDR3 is CASSSSLVTGELFF. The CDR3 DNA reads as TGTGCCAGCAGCTCTTCTCTAGTGACCGGGGAGCTGTTTTTT.

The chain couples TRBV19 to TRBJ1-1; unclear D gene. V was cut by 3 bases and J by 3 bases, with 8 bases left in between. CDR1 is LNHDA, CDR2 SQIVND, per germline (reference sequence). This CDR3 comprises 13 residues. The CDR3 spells CASSMASDTEAFF. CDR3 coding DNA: TGTGCCAGTAGTATGGCCAGCGACACTGAAGCTTTCTTT.

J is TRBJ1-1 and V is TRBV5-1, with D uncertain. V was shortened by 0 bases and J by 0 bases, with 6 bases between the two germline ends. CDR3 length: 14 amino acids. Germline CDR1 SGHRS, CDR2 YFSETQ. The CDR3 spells CASSLDNLNTEAFF. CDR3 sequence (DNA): TGCGCCAGCAGCTTGGACAATTTGAACACTGAAGCTTTCTTT.

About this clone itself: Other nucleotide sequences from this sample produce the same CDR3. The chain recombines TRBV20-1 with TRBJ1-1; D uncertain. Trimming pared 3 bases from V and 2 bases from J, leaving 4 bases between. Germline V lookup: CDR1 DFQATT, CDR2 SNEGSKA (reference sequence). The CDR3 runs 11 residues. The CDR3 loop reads CSARENTEAFF. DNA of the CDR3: TGCAGTGCTAGGGAAAACACTGAAGCTTTCTTT.

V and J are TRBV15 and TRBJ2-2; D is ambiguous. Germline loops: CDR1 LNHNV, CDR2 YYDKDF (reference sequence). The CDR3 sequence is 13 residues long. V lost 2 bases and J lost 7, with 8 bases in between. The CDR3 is CATSRHMDGELFF. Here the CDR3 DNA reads TGTGCCACCAGCAGACACATGGACGGGGAGCTGTTTTTT.

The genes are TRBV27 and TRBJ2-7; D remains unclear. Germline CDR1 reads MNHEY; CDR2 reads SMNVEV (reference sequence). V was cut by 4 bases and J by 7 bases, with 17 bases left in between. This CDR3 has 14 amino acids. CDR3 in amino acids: CASSSVGLAFEQYF. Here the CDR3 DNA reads TGTGCCAGCAGTTCAGTAGGGTTGGCATTTGAGCAGTACTTC.

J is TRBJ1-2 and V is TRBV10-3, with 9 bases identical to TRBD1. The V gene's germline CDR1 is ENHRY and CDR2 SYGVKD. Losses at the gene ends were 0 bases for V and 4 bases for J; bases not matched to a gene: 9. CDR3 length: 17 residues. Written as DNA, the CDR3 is TGTGCCATCAGTGAGTCACCACAGGGGGCGCGTAGCTATGGCTACACCTTC. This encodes CAISESPQGARSYGYTF.

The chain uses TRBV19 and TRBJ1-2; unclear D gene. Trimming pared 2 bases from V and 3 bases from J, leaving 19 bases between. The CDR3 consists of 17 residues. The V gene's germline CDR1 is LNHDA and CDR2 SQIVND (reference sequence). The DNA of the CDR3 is TGTGCCAGTAGTATACGTCATGGAGGGTTTGGGGACTATGGCTACACCTTC. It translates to CASSIRHGGFGDYGYTF.

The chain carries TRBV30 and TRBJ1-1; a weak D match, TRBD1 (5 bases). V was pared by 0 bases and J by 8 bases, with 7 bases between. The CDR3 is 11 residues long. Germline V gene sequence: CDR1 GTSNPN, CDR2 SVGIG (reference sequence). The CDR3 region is CAWSVHREAFF. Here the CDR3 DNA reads TGTGCCTGGAGTGTACACAGGGAAGCTTTCTTT. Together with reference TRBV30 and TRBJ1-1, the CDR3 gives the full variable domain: SQTIHQWPATLVQPVGSPLSLECTVEGTSNPNLYWYRQAAGRGLQLLFYSVGIGQISSEVPQNLSASRPQDRQFILSSKKLLLSDSGFYLCAWSVHREAFFGQGTRLTVV.

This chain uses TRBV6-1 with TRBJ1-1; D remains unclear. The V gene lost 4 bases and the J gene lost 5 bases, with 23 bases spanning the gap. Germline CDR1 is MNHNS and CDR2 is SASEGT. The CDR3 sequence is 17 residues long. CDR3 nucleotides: TGTGCCAGCAGTGTTTGGTCAAGGGCAAACCTGAGGACTGAAGCTTTCTTT. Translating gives CASSVWSRANLRTEAFF.

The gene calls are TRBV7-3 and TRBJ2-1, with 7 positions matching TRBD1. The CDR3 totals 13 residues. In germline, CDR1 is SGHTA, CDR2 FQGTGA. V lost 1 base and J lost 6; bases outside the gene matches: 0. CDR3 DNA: TGTGCCAGCAGCTTAAACAGGGGCAATGAGCAGTTCTTC. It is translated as CASSLNRGNEQFF.

For the CDR3, the DNA is TGTGCCAGCAGCTTAGCTGGGTTCAATGAGCAGTTCTTC. Protein sequence: CASSLAGFNEQFF. The chain combines TRBV7-8 with TRBJ2-1; D call uncertain. V was pared by 0 bases and J by 6 bases, with 6 bases between. The germline V gene encodes CDR1 SGHVS and CDR2 FQNEAQ. The CDR3 covers 13 residues.